This T cell receptor (beta chain) was identified during a study of T cell repertoires and Cas9 in healthy adults (dated by TCRdb to 2017 to 2018). In terms of the full investigation: Within the CD4 and CD8 compartments, SpCas9-reactive T cells were assessed for multi-effector potency, cytotoxicity and lineage determination. The study looked at preexisting T cell immunity to the Streptococcus pyogenes Cas9 nuclease (SpCas9), which is used in CRISPR gene editing.

The library came from the immunoSEQ multiplex PCR assay. TCRdb retrieved this table from immuneACCESS and kept in-frame rearrangements only. Not all clones are present; in checked studies, unresolved V genes account for under half, and no reason is known for the remainder. The sample table holds tens of thousands of clones, of which about nine tenths were seen once. Approximately 0.8% of the sample lies in the top ten. About this clone: The specificity of this receptor is unknown. Per-base qualities were not stored, and no clone one base away is much larger.

Reading from cysteine to phenylalanine, the CDR3 counts 15 amino acids. The retained sequence is limited to the CDR3, 45 bases, with the frame set at the first base. V was cut back by 3 bases and J by 1 base, leaving a gap of 13 bases between them. CDR1 and CDR2 are read off the germline V gene as SQVTM and ANQGSEA. All of the donors in the study were healthy humans. The paper as a whole reports these results and caveats: Proliferation and function of SpCas9-reactive effector T cells were reported to be mitigated in vitro by SpCas9-reactive regulatory T cells.

This receptor was taken from a human donor in good health. Specimen: CD4+ effector T cells (CD127+, CD25-, CD137-, CD154-) from PBMCs; culture status not recorded. The sequence is built from TRBV29-1 and TRBJ2-1, with a tentative D gene TRBD1 over 5 matching bases. This receptor has the CDR3 CSVEIGAQSYNEQFF. The DNA is as follows: TGCAGCGTTGAGATTGGGGCCCAATCCTACAATGAGCAGTTCTTC.